A single TCR beta chain is shown here with its context. The target antigen is unknown. Germline V gene data show CDR1 as LNHDA and CDR2 as SQIVND (reference sequence). The CDR3 is 17 amino acids. With V trimmed by 6 bases and J by 1 base, 11 bases remained unmatched. The data are from a study of radiotherapy plus CTLA-4 blockade in lung cancer. Overall study context: An objective response was seen in around 17% of patients, and disease control in around 33%.

Generated by immunoSEQ multiplex PCR, the TCRdb table keeps only in-frame clones and is missing some. The sample includes fewer than 150,000 clones, approximately 84% of them seen just once. The study treated chemo-refractory metastatic non-small-cell lung cancer patients with focal radiation plus ipilimumab CTLA-4 blockade. Findings of the study overall: Radiotherapy with ipilimumab was followed by blood expansion of tumor-derived clones.

The J gene is TRBJ1-5, the V gene TRBV19, with 8 bases fitting TRBD1. Sequenced here: peripheral blood, sampled from a patient treated with radiotherapy plus ipilimumab. The receptor's source is a human donor with non-small cell lung cancer who had a partial response to radiotherapy plus ipilimumab. DNA for the CDR3: TGTGCCAGTAGCCAACCGCTTCAGGGGGCAAGCAATCAGCCCCAGCATTTT. Encoded protein: CASSQPLQGASNQPQHF.